A single sample is the source of the 18 T cell receptor beta chains below, sequenced in a study of blood T cell repertoires in COVID-19 (dated by TCRdb to the early 2020s). Library method: the immunoSEQ multiplex PCR assay. TCRdb mirrors the immuneACCESS table, restricted to in-frame sequences. Some clones are absent from its copies; in checked studies, under half trace to an unresolved V gene, and the reason for the others is unknown. The sample contains roughly 55,000 clones, approximately 80% of them found a single time. The top ten clonotypes cover roughly 9.7% of the sample. What was sequenced was peripheral blood. The receptor source for this set is a human donor in a cohort sampled during active COVID-19.

This chain uses TRBV10-1 with TRBJ2-4; maybe TRBD1 (6 bases). This CDR3 has 20 residues. Germline CDR1 and CDR2: WNHNN and SYGVQD (reference sequence). V was cut by 5 bases and J by 3 bases, with 29 bases left in between. CDR3 sequence: CASSRMRWGIETGHKNIQYF. CDR3 nucleotides: TGCGCCAGCAGTCGGATGAGGTGGGGAATCGAAACGGGACACAAAAACATTCAGTACTTC.

This clone came up a few times. The gene calls are TRBV5-1 and TRBJ2-1, with 12 positions matching TRBD2. CDR3 length equals 15 residues. Trimming took 6 bases from V and 4 from J; bases not matched to a gene: 5. The germline V gene has CDR1 SGHRS and CDR2 YFSETQ. CDR3 bases: TGCGCCAGCACCAAGACTAGCGGGGGATACAATGAGCAGTTCTTC. Translated, it gives CASTKTSGGYNEQFF.

This clone has just a few counts. The chain carries TRBV5-1 and TRBJ2-1, with 7 bases that match TRBD1. The J segment lost 5 bases and the V segment lost 4 bases, leaving 6 bases of the junction unmatched. This CDR3 is 14 amino acids long. CDR1 and CDR2 (germline): SGHRS, YFSETQ. CDR3 sequence reads: CASSPGTVDNEQFF. CDR3 nucleotide sequence: TGCGCCAGCAGCCCGGGGACAGTCGACAATGAGCAGTTCTTC. The full variable domain, its missing parts supplied by reference TRBV5-1 and TRBJ2-1, is KAGVTQTPRYLIKTRGQQVTLSCSPISGHRSVSWYQQTPGQGLQFLFEYFSETQRNKGNFPGRFSGRQFSNSRSEMNVSTLELGDSALYLCASSPGTVDNEQFFGPGTRLTVL.

V and J are TRBV3-1 (or the pseudogene TRBV3-2) and TRBJ2-1, with 8 bases fitting TRBD2. In germline, CDR1 is LGHDT, CDR2 YNNKEL (reference sequence). With V trimmed by 1 base and J by 1 base, 15 bases remained unmatched. This CDR3 has 20 residues. CDR3 DNA sequence: TGTGCCAGCAGCCAAGTTCCGGCGGGTAGCGGGAATAGTTCCTACAATGAGCAGTTCTTC. Translating it yields CASSQVPAGSGNSSYNEQFF.

This sequence joins TRBV2 and TRBJ1-2; perhaps TRBD1 as D (6 bases). There are 14 residues in the CDR3. Germline lookup yields CDR1 SNHLY and CDR2 FYNNEI. V lost 3 bases to trimming and J lost 4 bases, with 12 bases between them. This CDR3 is CASSDLGGGYGYTF. The CDR3 nucleotides are TGTGCCAGCAGTGATCTAGGGGGGGGCTATGGCTACACCTTC.

V and J are TRBV18 and TRBJ2-7, with D unresolved. CDR3 length equals 15 residues. V lost 0 bases, J lost 2 bases, and 11 bases lay in between. Germline-derived CDR1 and CDR2 are KGHSH and LQKENI. DNA for the CDR3: TGTGCCAGCTCACCACCGGAAATCCGGGCCTACGAGCAGTACTTC. It encodes CASSPPEIRAYEQYF.

The J gene is TRBJ2-7, the V gene TRBV7-8; 7 nucleotides agree with TRBD1. The CDR3 runs 14 residues. CDR1 SGHVS and CDR2 FQNEAQ come from the germline V gene. J was trimmed by 0 bases and V by 5 bases; bases with no gene match: 4. This CDR3 reads CASSLRDSSYEQYF. CDR3 bases: TGTGCCAGCAGCCTAAGGGACAGCTCCTACGAGCAGTACTTC.

The V gene is TRBV24-1, the J gene TRBJ1-5; tentatively, D is TRBD1 (6 bases). The CDR3 consists of 13 residues. Trimming cost V 9 bases and J 4 bases, with 12 bases left between them. Germline loops: CDR1 KGHDR, CDR2 SFDVKD. The CDR3 region is CATGQGWNQPQHF. The DNA of the CDR3 is TGTGCCACCGGGCAGGGGTGGAATCAGCCCCAGCATTTT.

There are a few counts of this clone. J is TRBJ2-7 and V is TRBV18, with TRBD2 matching 7 bases. The CDR3 contains 12 residues. The ends lost 6 bases at V and 6 bases at J; junction bases unmatched: 5. Germline V gives CDR1 KGHSH, CDR2 LQKENI. In DNA, the CDR3 is TGTGCCAGCTCCCAAGGGAGGGGCGAGCAGTACTTC. Translated: CASSQGRGEQYF.

The V and J genes are TRBV3-1 (or the pseudogene TRBV3-2) and TRBJ1-6; D gene unclear. Germline loops: CDR1 LGHDT, CDR2 YNNKEL (reference sequence). The CDR3 contains 13 residues. Deletions cut 4 bases from V and 12 bases from J, with 13 bases between. In nucleotides, the CDR3 is TGTGCCAGCAGCCCGTATGAGGCGAAACCCCTCCACTTT. Translated: CASSPYEAKPLHF.

J is TRBJ2-3 and V is TRBV6-2 or TRBV6-3; TRBD2 matches 11 bases. Germline V gene data show CDR1 as MNHEY and CDR2 as SVGEGT. CDR3 length: 18 amino acids. After removal of 2 bases from V and 0 bases from J, the junction contained 7 bases not matched to a gene. CDR3 coding DNA: TGTGCCAGCAGTTACGGACTAGCGGGCGGCCTTAGCACAGATACGCAGTATTTT. Protein product: CASSYGLAGGLSTDTQYF.

The rearrangement links TRBV11-2 to TRBJ2-3; D possibly corresponds to TRBD2 (5 bases). The CDR3 is 15 amino acids. Germline CDR1 is SGHAT and CDR2 is FQNNGV. The ends were cut back, 1 base at V and 9 bases at J, with 17 bases in the middle. The CDR3 DNA is TGTGCCAGCAGCTTAGGTGTTACTAGGAGCGAGACGCAGTATTTT. Its translation: CASSLGVTRSETQYF. The complete variable domain, with remaining parts taken from reference TRBV11-2 and TRBJ2-3, reads EAGVAQSPRYKIIEKRQSVAFWCNPISGHATLYWYQQILGQGPKLLIQFQNNGVVDDSQLPKDRFSAERLKGVDSTLKIQPAKLEDSAVYLCASSLGVTRSETQYFGPGTRLTVL.

The chain uses TRBV7-2 and TRBJ2-7; 13 bases align to TRBD2. The germline CDR1 and CDR2 sequences are SGHTA and FQGNSA. After removal of 5 bases from V and 6 bases from J, the junction contained 13 bases not matched to a gene. The CDR3 sequence is 17 residues long. The CDR3 loop reads CASSARLAGGIRSEQYF. Here the CDR3 DNA reads TGTGCCAGCAGCGCCCGACTAGCGGGAGGCATTAGGTCCGAGCAGTACTTC.

The chain is built from TRBV24-1 and TRBJ2-1; D is undetermined. Trimming cost V 4 bases and J 6 bases, with 9 bases left between them. Germline CDR1 KGHDR, CDR2 SFDVKD. The CDR3 is 13 amino acids. The CDR3 DNA sequence: TGTGCCACCAGTGACCACCGGGTCAATGAGCAGTTCTTC. It yields the protein CATSDHRVNEQFF.

The chain uses TRBV7-2 and TRBJ2-6; D might be TRBD1 (5 bases). The germline gives CDR1 SGHTA, CDR2 FQGNSA. Trimming removed 3 bases from V and 4 bases from J, with 13 bases in between. The CDR3 is made up of 16 amino acids. The DNA for the CDR3 is TGTGCCAGCAGCTTTGCCTTGGGGCGCGGGGCCAACGTCCTGACTTTC. Encoded protein: CASSFALGRGANVLTF.

The rearrangement joins TRBV5-6 to TRBJ1-4, with TRBD1 matching over 10 bases. Trimming cost V 4 bases and J 2 bases; bases outside gene matches: 2. The CDR3 is 15 amino acids. Germline assignment: CDR1 SGHDT and CDR2 YYEEEE. CDR3 sequence: CASSRTGGTNEKLFF. The CDR3 DNA reads TGTGCCAGCAGCCGGACAGGGGGGACTAATGAAAAACTGTTTTTT.

The rearrangement uses TRBV28 and TRBJ1-2; 10 bases are shared with TRBD1. J was trimmed by 8 bases and V by 8 bases; bases with no gene match: 23. Germline loops: CDR1 MDHEN, CDR2 SYDVKM. The CDR3 is made up of 18 amino acids. CDR3 bases: TGTGCCAGCCGCCGGGACAGGGGCGCCTACATAACTATGGTGGGCTACACCTTC. It yields the protein CASRRDRGAYITMVGYTF.

The chain is built from TRBV4-3 and TRBJ2-4; 10 positions match TRBD1. This CDR3 has 14 residues. The germline gives CDR1 LGHNA, CDR2 YSLEER. Trimming removed 3 bases from V and 9 bases from J; junction bases left unmatched: 5. CDR3 DNA: TGCGCCAGCAGCCAGACGACAGGGGGCGCCATTCAGTACTTC. It codes for CASSQTTGGAIQYF.